This TCR beta chain was sequenced during a study of identical twins. Study findings and constraints: Among beta out-of-frame sequences, excess sharing between twins appeared weaker. Low generation-probability sequences were in excess among twin-shared out-of-frame alpha sequences.

The sample holds a few counts of this clonotype. Its antigen is undetermined. Trimming left V 5 bases short and J 4 bases short, with 14 bases between. CDR1 LGHDT and CDR2 YNNKEL come from the germline V gene (reference sequence). The CDR3 covers 14 residues. TCRdb re-called the 5' RACE reads through MiXCR, storing one row per CDR3 protein. Here the sample spans more than 350,000 distinct CDR3 sequences, about 10% being singletons. The rearrangement links TRBV3-1 to TRBJ1-2, with D possibly matching TRBD1 (6 bases). This receptor was taken from a woman between 45 and 60 years old in good health. The sequenced sample consisted of naive T cells sorted from blood. CDR3 protein: CASSTVTGSYGYTF. In nucleotides, the CDR3 is TGTGCCAGCAGCACCGTGACAGGCTCCTATGGCTACACCTTC.